The next 28 T cell receptor beta chains were all read from a single sample in a study of cytomegalovirus exposure and HLA in healthy donors. The PCR contained 60 Vbeta and 13 Jbeta primers. Repertoires were generated with immunoSEQ multiplex PCR, while TCRdb's copy carries only in-frame clones and drops some. The sample has approximately 110,000 clones; more than 65% are singletons. The sample was PBMCs. The receptor set was obtained from a woman in her forties in good health and CMV-seropositive.

The chain carries TRBV2 and TRBJ1-1; D gene ambiguous. The CDR3 consists of 14 residues. V shed 1 base and J shed 0 bases, with 6 bases lying between them. CDR1 is SNHLY and CDR2 is FYNNEI in the germline V gene. CDR3 residues: CASSEGHLNTEAFF. As DNA, the CDR3 is TGTGCCAGCAGTGAAGGGCACCTGAACACTGAAGCTTTCTTT.

The rearrangement links TRBV10-1 to TRBJ2-7; D not resolved. CDR1 and CDR2 from the germline V gene are WNHNN and SYGVQD (reference sequence). The V and J ends lost 10 bases and 1 base respectively, with 14 bases between them. This CDR3 comprises 13 residues. CDR3 DNA sequence: TGCGCCACACCCTGTACTGCTTCCTACGAGCAGTACTTC. Protein product: CATPCTASYEQYF.

Of note for this clone: In the same sample, other DNA sequences code for this CDR3. The V gene is TRBV29-1, the J gene TRBJ2-5, with 7 nucleotides matching TRBD2. CDR1 SQVTM and CDR2 ANQGSEA come from the germline V gene. The CDR3 has 11 residues. V dropped 6 bases and J dropped 4; count of bases not matched to a gene: 2. The CDR3, as DNA: TGCAGCGTCACGGGGGGAGAGACCCAGTACTTC. It yields the protein CSVTGGETQYF.

The chain is built from TRBV4-1 and TRBJ2-1; 14 bases are a match to TRBD2. CDR1 and CDR2 from the germline V gene are MGHRA and YSYEKL. V was clipped by 0 bases and J by 3 bases; unmatched bases: 10. This CDR3 region has 20 residues. The CDR3 coding sequence is TGCGCCAGCAGCCAAGATGGACTAGCGGGAGGCCCTTTGGGCTACAATGAGCAGTTCTTC. Its protein product is CASSQDGLAGGPLGYNEQFF.

V and J are TRBV14 and TRBJ2-7; the match to TRBD2 covers 9 bases. The CDR3 extends over 15 amino acids. Germline lookup yields CDR1 SGHDN and CDR2 FVKESK. J lost 3 bases, V lost 2 bases, and 5 bases had no gene match. CDR3 loop: CASSQSASGIYEQYF. CDR3 bases: TGTGCCAGCAGCCAATCAGCTAGCGGGATCTACGAGCAGTACTTC.

Of note for this clone: A read error may produce the germline difference seen at one junction end. CDR3 region: CSSSSTGAIAFF. The CDR3 coding sequence is TGTTCCAGCAGCTCGACAGGGGCAATAGCTTTCTTT. The chain is built from TRBV7-9 and TRBJ1-1, with 8 bases matching TRBD1. From germline, CDR1 is SEHNR and CDR2 FQNEAQ (reference sequence). This CDR3 is 12 amino acids long. Based on the CDR3 plus reference TRBV7-9 and TRBJ1-1, the full variable domain is DTGVSQNPRHKITKRGQNVTFRCDPISEHNRLYWYRQTLGQGPEFLTYFQNEAQLEKSRLLSDRFSAERPKGSFSTLEIQRTEQGDSAMYLCSSSSTGAIAFFGQGTRLTVV.

This rearrangement joins TRBV7-8 to TRBJ1-2; D might be TRBD1 (5 bases). The CDR3 consists of 14 residues. Germline CDR1 reads SGHVS; CDR2 reads FQNEAQ. The ends were cut back, 1 base at V and 2 bases at J, with 8 bases in the middle. The CDR3 protein is CASSLGGGNYGYTF. DNA for the CDR3: TGTGCCAGCAGCTTAGGGGGGGGAAACTATGGCTACACCTTC.

This rearrangement joins TRBV5-1 to TRBJ2-5; 16 bases match TRBD2. J gave up 11 bases and V 4 bases, and 11 bases lay outside the gene matches. Germline CDR1 is SGHRS and CDR2 is YFSETQ. The CDR3 contains 16 residues. CDR3 amino acids: CASSTGTSGRVDEQYF. In DNA form, the CDR3 reads TGCGCCAGCAGCACCGGGACTAGCGGGAGGGTAGATGAGCAGTACTTC. The variable domain in full, completed from reference TRBV5-1 and TRBJ2-5, reads KAGVTQTPRYLIKTRGQQVTLSCSPISGHRSVSWYQQTPGQGLQFLFEYFSETQRNKGNFPGRFSGRQFSNSRSEMNVSTLELGDSALYLCASSTGTSGRVDEQYFGPGTRLLVL.

The CDR3 here is CASWDRGSSSYNSPLHF. As DNA, the CDR3 is TGTGCCAGCTGGGACAGGGGATCCTCTTCCTATAATTCACCCCTCCACTTT. The gene calls are TRBV5-4 and TRBJ1-6; TRBD1 matches 10 bases. V was clipped by 7 bases and J by 1 base; unmatched bases: 8. The germline V gene encodes CDR1 SGHNT and CDR2 YYREEE (reference sequence). The CDR3 spans 17 residues.

V is TRBV7-9 and J is TRBJ2-6, with D possibly TRBD1 on 6 matching bases. Germline V lookup: CDR1 SEHNR, CDR2 FQNEAQ (reference sequence). V lost 4 bases, J lost 4 bases, and 20 bases lay in between. The CDR3 loop spans 18 amino acids. CDR3 protein: CASSSTQGPWGGANVLTF. The DNA of the CDR3 is TGTGCCAGCAGCTCAACCCAGGGGCCGTGGGGAGGGGCCAACGTCCTGACTTTC.

The chain couples TRBV10-1 to TRBJ2-3, with 7 positions matching TRBD2. Germline V CDR1 and CDR2: WNHNN, SYGVQD (reference sequence). This CDR3 is built from 13 residues. V shed 6 bases and J 8 bases; nucleotides not matched to a gene: 8. CDR3 coding DNA: TGCGCCAGCAGCTATGCACTAGCGACTACGCAGTATTTT. This sequence encodes CASSYALATTQYF.

This clone has just a few counts. The gene calls are TRBV11-2 and TRBJ1-5; 8 bases are shared with TRBD1. Germline values: CDR1 SGHAT, CDR2 FQNNGV. There are 13 residues in the CDR3. V shed 1 base and J 9 bases; nucleotides not matched to a gene: 2. The CDR3 DNA follows: TGTGCCAGCAGCTTAGGACAGGGGAGGCCCCAGCATTTT. Residues: CASSLGQGRPQHF.

The chain links TRBV18 to TRBJ2-5, with 8 bases lining up with TRBD2. Germline trimming cut 1 base from V and 1 base from J; bases unmatched to any gene: 5. This CDR3 contains 16 residues. Germline V gene lookup returns CDR1 KGHSH and CDR2 LQKENI. The CDR3, as DNA: TGTGCCAGCTCACCACTGAGCGGGAGCCCCCAAGAGACCCAGTACTTC. The encoded protein is CASSPLSGSPQETQYF. The full variable domain, in which reference TRBV18 and TRBJ2-5 provide the parts outside the CDR3, is NAGVMQNPRHLVRRRGQEARLRCSPMKGHSHVYWYRQLPEEGLKFMVYLQKENIIDESGMPKERFSAEFPKEGPSILRIQQVVRGDSAAYFCASSPLSGSPQETQYFGPGTRLLVL.

This clone has a handful of counts. The V call is TRBV5-1, the J call TRBJ2-7; the match to TRBD1 covers 8 bases. J was trimmed by 5 bases and V by 3 bases; bases with no gene match: 10. Germline V gives CDR1 SGHRS, CDR2 YFSETQ. The CDR3 is made up of 15 amino acids. In DNA, the CDR3 is TGCGCCAGCAGCTGGTACCGGACAGGGTTTGACGAGCAGTACTTC. Its protein is CASSWYRTGFDEQYF. Full variable domain (remainder filled in from reference TRBV5-1 and TRBJ2-7): KAGVTQTPRYLIKTRGQQVTLSCSPISGHRSVSWYQQTPGQGLQFLFEYFSETQRNKGNFPGRFSGRQFSNSRSEMNVSTLELGDSALYLCASSWYRTGFDEQYFGPGTRLTVT.

V usage is TRBV30 and J usage is TRBJ2-5, with 11 nucleotides matching TRBD2. CDR3 length: 14 residues. Germline V gene sequence: CDR1 GTSNPN, CDR2 SVGIG (reference sequence). The trim removed 1 base at V and 6 bases at J, leaving 4 bases unmatched. The CDR3: CAWSAGLAVKTQYF. CDR3 in DNA: TGTGCCTGGAGTGCGGGACTAGCGGTAAAGACCCAGTACTTC.

This sequence joins TRBV11-2 and TRBJ2-7, with no clear D. Germline CDR1 and CDR2: SGHAT and FQNNGV. V was pared by 1 base and J by 3 bases, with 13 bases between. There are 15 residues in the CDR3. The CDR3 region is CASSLVWNPGYEQYF. The CDR3 DNA is TGTGCCAGCAGCTTAGTTTGGAATCCAGGCTACGAGCAGTACTTC. Full variable domain (missing parts from reference TRBV11-2 and TRBJ2-7): EAGVAQSPRYKIIEKRQSVAFWCNPISGHATLYWYQQILGQGPKLLIQFQNNGVVDDSQLPKDRFSAERLKGVDSTLKIQPAKLEDSAVYLCASSLVWNPGYEQYFGPGTRLTVT.

V and J are TRBV6-8 and TRBJ1-1, with a tentative D call TRBD1 (5 bases). Germline V CDR1 and CDR2: MNHGY, SAAAGT. This CDR3 region has 13 residues. Trimming shortened V by 7 bases and J by 2 bases, and 11 bases separated the two germline ends. This CDR3 reads CASTSRVNTEAFF. The CDR3 DNA reads TGTGCCAGCACTTCCAGGGTAAACACTGAAGCTTTCTTT.

The gene calls are TRBV28 and TRBJ1-4, with TRBD1 as a possible D gene (6 bases). The CDR3 runs 14 residues. Looked up from germline, CDR1 is MDHEN and CDR2 is SYDVKM. Trimming cost V 5 bases and J 8 bases, with 15 bases left between them. CDR3 sequence (DNA): TGTGCCAGCAGTACATCCAGGGGTGGAGAAAAACTGTTTTTT. This codes for CASSTSRGGEKLFF.

This chain links TRBV19 with TRBJ2-2; 13 bases match TRBD2. From germline, CDR1 is LNHDA and CDR2 SQIVND (reference sequence). The CDR3 runs 23 residues. V shed 2 bases, J shed 1 base, and the junction held 19 bases outside the gene matches. CDR3 region: CASSIWGQILPGLAGLNTGELFF. The CDR3 bases are TGTGCCAGTAGTATATGGGGACAGATACTACCGGGACTAGCGGGACTGAACACCGGGGAGCTGTTTTTT.

The V gene is TRBV2, the J gene TRBJ2-3; TRBD2 matches 9 bases. Germline CDR1 SNHLY, CDR2 FYNNEI. The CDR3 totals 15 residues. Trimming removed 3 bases from V and 5 bases from J; junction bases left unmatched: 6. The DNA for the CDR3 is TGTGCCAGCAGTGAGGCGGGAGGGCCAGGAGATACGCAGTATTTT. This encodes CASSEAGGPGDTQYF.

This clone was found once. J is TRBJ1-5 and V is TRBV14; maybe TRBD1 (5 bases). In germline, CDR1 is SGHDN, CDR2 FVKESK. The CDR3 is made up of 15 amino acids. V was clipped by 0 bases and J by 3 bases, with 9 bases between them. CDR3 loop: CASSQDDRDNQPQHF. The CDR3 coding sequence is TGTGCCAGCAGCCAAGATGACAGAGACAATCAGCCCCAGCATTTT.

This clone was seen just once. The chain employs TRBV5-1 and TRBJ2-2; weak D call: TRBD1 (6 bases). This CDR3 is built from 13 residues. Trimming took off 7 bases at V and 6 bases at J, with 13 bases between the two ends. Germline-derived CDR1 and CDR2 are SGHRS and YFSETQ. Written as DNA, the CDR3 is TGCGCCAGCCAAGAACAGGGTCCCGGGGAGCTGTTTTTT. Protein product: CASQEQGPGELFF.

The chain is built from TRBV4-2 and TRBJ1-5; 7 bases line up with TRBD1. V shed 1 base, J shed 6 bases, and the junction held 6 bases outside the gene matches. The germline CDR1 and CDR2 sequences are LGHNA and YNFKEQ. The CDR3 consists of 15 residues. CDR3: CASSQGQTGLQPQHF. The CDR3 DNA is TGTGCCAGCAGCCAAGGCCAGACAGGGCTTCAGCCCCAGCATTTT.

This sequence joins TRBV5-4 and TRBJ2-5, with TRBD2 matching 7 bases. The CDR3 totals 16 residues. V was pared by 4 bases and J by 0 bases, with 9 bases of the junction left unmatched. The germline V gene has CDR1 SGHNT and CDR2 YYREEE (reference sequence). The CDR3 DNA reads TGTGCCAGCAGCCCCGGGACTACCCAGTACCAAGAGACCCAGTACTTC. It codes for CASSPGTTQYQETQYF.

V usage is TRBV30 and J usage is TRBJ2-3, with D perhaps TRBD2 (5 bases). The CDR3 sequence is 15 residues long. Trimming removed 4 bases at V and 5 bases at J, with 19 bases between. Germline CDR1 GTSNPN, CDR2 SVGIG (reference sequence). CDR3 in amino acids: CAWNLAARMGDTQYF. The CDR3 DNA reads TGTGCCTGGAATCTAGCCGCCCGGATGGGAGATACGCAGTATTTT.

The chain joins TRBV4-1 to TRBJ1-1; possibly TRBD1 for D (5 bases). The CDR3 extends over 16 amino acids. Between the trimmed V and J ends, which lost 0 bases and 6 bases, there was a span of 17 bases. Germline V gene sequence: CDR1 MGHRA, CDR2 YSYEKL. The CDR3 region has the DNA TGCGCCAGCAGCCAAGATTGGGGCAGGAGGGCTTCTGAAGCTTTCTTT. This sequence encodes CASSQDWGRRASEAFF.

The genes are TRBV28 and TRBJ2-5; no clear D gene. The CDR3 loop spans 12 amino acids. Trimming removed 2 bases from V and 3 bases from J, with 4 bases in between. CDR1 and CDR2 (germline): MDHEN, SYDVKM. CDR3 DNA: TGTGCCAGCAGTTTAACTAAAGAGACCCAGTACTTC. This gives the protein CASSLTKETQYF.

The V and J genes are TRBV2 and TRBJ1-5; 7 nucleotides line up with TRBD1. CDR3 length equals 14 residues. After removal of 4 bases from V and 6 bases from J, the junction contained 6 bases not matched to a gene. Germline assignment: CDR1 SNHLY and CDR2 FYNNEI. CDR3 residues: CASSGTGQSQPQHF. The DNA of the CDR3 is TGTGCCAGCAGTGGGACAGGACAAAGTCAGCCCCAGCATTTT.